The clone carrying this T cell receptor beta chain has a count of ten or more. The CDR3 is 18 residues long. The germline CDR1 and CDR2 sequences are MNHNY and SVGAGI (reference sequence). V trimming: 6 bases; J trimming: 4 bases; junction bases outside the gene matches: 17. A UMI-containing oligonucleotide was joined by 3' ligation to the TCR cDNA template. The data belong to a study of naive and memory T cell subsets. Four PCR rounds used nested alpha and beta constant region primers plus the SP2 primer. One entry per CDR3 protein, called by TCRdb with MiXCR from the 5' RACE reads. The data show roughly 56,000 distinct CDR3 sequences, under 8.5% seen once.

The TCR originated in a male donor in good health. This rearrangement joins TRBV6-6 to TRBJ2-1; 8 positions agree with TRBD2. The CDR3 sequence: CASSRSDRSGGIYNEQFF. As DNA, the CDR3 is TGTGCCAGCAGCCGCTCCGACCGAAGCGGGGGCATTTACAATGAGCAGTTCTTC.